This passage covers 16 T cell receptor beta chains from one sample sequenced in a study of blood T cell repertoires in COVID-19 (dated by TCRdb to 2020 to 2021). The library was made by the immunoSEQ multiplex PCR assay. As stored in TCRdb, this immuneACCESS dataset retains in-frame rearrangements with V and J assigned. A fraction of the clones does not appear; measured against another copy, unresolved V genes explain less than half of the discrepancy, and the remainder lacks a known reason. The sample table lists 200,000 to 250,000 clones, 85% to 90% of them with a count of one. The ten largest clonotypes hold 3.5% of the sample. The material sequenced was PBMCs or T cells enriched from blood (not recorded which). These receptors originate from a woman between 18 and 30 years old in a cohort exposed to, infected with or recovered from COVID-19 (not recorded which).

V and J are TRBV27 and TRBJ2-7; weak D call: TRBD1 (5 bases). V lost 4 bases to trimming and J lost 1 base, with 11 bases between them. CDR1 is MNHEY and CDR2 is SMNVEV in the germline V gene (reference sequence). The CDR3 length is 14 residues. CDR3 protein: CASSYQDKSYEQYF. CDR3 nucleotide sequence: TGTGCCAGCAGTTACCAGGACAAATCCTACGAGCAGTACTTC.

CDR3 DNA: TGTGCCAGCAGAACTCCAACTCAGCCCCAGCATTTT. It encodes CASRTPTQPQHF. The chain is built from TRBV12-3 or TRBV12-4 and TRBJ1-5; no clear D gene. The CDR3 extends over 12 amino acids. V was cut by 6 bases and J by 6 bases, with 9 bases left in between.

This clone has just one count. This sequence joins TRBV7-9 and TRBJ1-3; no clear D gene. V lost 1 base and J lost 0, with 13 bases in between. CDR3 length equals 17 residues. Germline V lookup: CDR1 SEHNR, CDR2 FQNEAQ (reference sequence). The CDR3 DNA reads TGTGCCAGCAGCTTAGGATGGACTGTAGTCTCTGGAAACACCATATATTTT. Protein product: CASSLGWTVVSGNTIYF.

The chain carries TRBV11-2 and TRBJ1-2; D unclear. CDR1 is SGHAT, CDR2 FQNNGV, per germline. The CDR3 covers 13 residues. The V end was cut by 5 bases, the J end by 8 bases, with 15 bases between. CDR3 DNA: TGTGCCAGCAGCACCGTCGGTCACTTCGGCTACACCTTC. It is translated as CASSTVGHFGYTF.

The chain joins TRBV7-9 to TRBJ2-3; D ambiguous. The CDR3 extends over 13 amino acids. Germline V CDR1 and CDR2: SEHNR, FQNEAQ (reference sequence). Trimming took 3 bases from V and 1 from J, leaving 5 bases between them. The CDR3 spells CASSLGGTDTQYF. CDR3 in DNA: TGTGCCAGCAGCTTGGGCGGCACAGATACGCAGTATTTT.

The chain couples TRBV24-1 to TRBJ2-7, with TRBD2 identical over 8 bases. V was pared by 5 bases and J by 2 bases, with 7 bases of the junction left unmatched. The CDR3 loop spans 15 amino acids. Germline V lookup: CDR1 KGHDR, CDR2 SFDVKD. The CDR3 is CATSGQRGLPYEQYF. The CDR3 DNA is TGTGCCACCAGTGGGCAGCGGGGGCTACCCTACGAGCAGTACTTC.

The chain has TRBV5-1 and TRBJ1-2, with D unresolved. The V end was cut by 4 bases, the J end by 8 bases, with 18 bases between. Germline V CDR1 and CDR2: SGHRS, YFSETQ. This CDR3 region has 14 residues. CDR3: CASSPRVSEEGYTF. In nucleotides, the CDR3 is TGCGCCAGCAGCCCTCGGGTCTCAGAAGAGGGCTACACCTTC. Using reference TRBV5-1 and TRBJ1-2 for the parts outside the CDR3, the full variable domain is KAGVTQTPRYLIKTRGQQVTLSCSPISGHRSVSWYQQTPGQGLQFLFEYFSETQRNKGNFPGRFSGRQFSNSRSEMNVSTLELGDSALYLCASSPRVSEEGYTFGSGTRLTVV.

In this sample, this clone turned up a few times. V is TRBV3-1 (or the pseudogene TRBV3-2) and J is TRBJ2-7; TRBD1 agrees at 7 bases. The germline gives CDR1 LGHDT, CDR2 YNNKEL (reference sequence). CDR3 size: 17 residues. Trimming at V came to 0 bases and at J to 6 bases, leaving 14 bases not matched to a gene. This CDR3 reads CASSQDKSQGDGFEQYF. The CDR3, as DNA: TGTGCCAGCAGCCAAGATAAGTCGCAGGGGGATGGTTTCGAGCAGTACTTC.

This clone occurred a few times. The rearrangement links TRBV11-2 to TRBJ1-5; the match to TRBD1 covers 8 bases. CDR1 and CDR2 from the germline V gene are SGHAT and FQNNGV. The CDR3 has 15 residues. V lost 6 bases, J lost 6 bases, and 10 bases stayed unmatched. CDR3 sequence reads: CASSAGTGQRQPQHF. DNA of the CDR3: TGTGCCAGCAGTGCAGGGACAGGTCAACGTCAGCCCCAGCATTTT. Supplemented by reference TRBV11-2 and TRBJ1-5, the full variable domain reads EAGVAQSPRYKIIEKRQSVAFWCNPISGHATLYWYQQILGQGPKLLIQFQNNGVVDDSQLPKDRFSAERLKGVDSTLKIQPAKLEDSAVYLCASSAGTGQRQPQHFGDGTRLSIL.

V and J are TRBV7-3 and TRBJ2-1; 11 bases fit TRBD2. Germline V gene data show CDR1 as SGHTA and CDR2 as FQGTGA. Germline trimming cut 5 bases from V and 5 bases from J; bases unmatched to any gene: 5. The CDR3 covers 15 residues. The CDR3 reads CASSPGTSGHNEQFF. As DNA, the CDR3 is TGTGCCAGCAGCCCCGGGACTAGCGGTCACAATGAGCAGTTCTTC.

DNA of the CDR3: TGTGCCAGCAGCTCGGGACAGCACTATGGCTACACCTTC. Its translation is CASSSGQHYGYTF. This chain uses TRBV28 with TRBJ1-2; the match to TRBD1 covers 7 bases. Germline-derived CDR1 and CDR2 are MDHEN and SYDVKM. J lost 3 bases, V lost 6 bases, and 4 bases had no gene match. CDR3 size: 13 residues.

This clone was recorded once. The chain couples TRBV9 to TRBJ1-1, with D perhaps TRBD1 (5 bases). The V end was cut by 4 bases, the J end by 0 bases, with 16 bases between. The CDR3 covers 16 residues. In germline, CDR1 is SGDLS, CDR2 YYNGEE. The CDR3 sequence is CASSPGDSRLNTEAFF. The CDR3, as DNA: TGTGCCAGCAGCCCGGGAGACAGCAGATTGAACACTGAAGCTTTCTTT.

The V gene is TRBV7-9, the J gene TRBJ1-1, with D possibly being TRBD1 (5 bases). CDR1 and CDR2 (germline): SEHNR, FQNEAQ (reference sequence). The CDR3 has 12 amino acids. The germline V and J ends were trimmed by 4 bases and 9 bases, with 12 bases remaining between them. The CDR3 here is CASSSVGDKAFF. CDR3 DNA sequence: TGTGCCAGCAGCTCGGTAGGGGATAAAGCTTTCTTT.

This rearrangement joins TRBV27 to TRBJ1-6, with 8 nucleotides matching TRBD1. This CDR3 spans 16 amino acids. J lost 5 bases, V lost 3 bases, and 6 bases had no gene match. Germline assignment: CDR1 MNHEY and CDR2 SMNVEV (reference sequence). The CDR3 nucleotides are TGTGCCAGCAGTTTTACAGGGGGTAAAAATAATTCACCCCTCCACTTT. Translated, it gives CASSFTGGKNNSPLHF.

The chain recombines TRBV4-2 with TRBJ1-3; D possibly corresponds to TRBD1 (5 bases). CDR1 is LGHNA, CDR2 YNFKEQ, per germline. Trimming pared 0 bases from V and 0 bases from J, leaving 9 bases between. This CDR3 region has 16 residues. CDR3 in DNA: TGTGCCAGCAGCCAAGATGACAGTCTCTCTGGAAACACCATATATTTT. This codes for CASSQDDSLSGNTIYF.

The genes are TRBV7-2 and TRBJ2-5; D unresolved. Trimming removed 3 bases at V and 5 bases at J, with 7 bases between. The CDR3 extends over 12 amino acids. Germline V gene data show CDR1 as SGHTA and CDR2 as FQGNSA. CDR3 bases: TGTGCCAGCAGCTTTAGTTTGGAGACCCAGTACTTC. It yields the protein CASSFSLETQYF.